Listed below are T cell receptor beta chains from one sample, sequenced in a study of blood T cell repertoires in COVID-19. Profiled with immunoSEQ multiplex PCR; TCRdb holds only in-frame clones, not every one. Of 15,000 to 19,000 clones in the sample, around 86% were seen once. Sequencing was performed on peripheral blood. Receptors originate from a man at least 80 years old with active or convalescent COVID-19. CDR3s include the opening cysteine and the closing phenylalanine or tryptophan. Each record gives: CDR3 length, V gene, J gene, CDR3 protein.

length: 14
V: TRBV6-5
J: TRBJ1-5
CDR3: CASSRTGINQPQHF

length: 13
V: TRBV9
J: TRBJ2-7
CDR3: CASSVDLGDEQYF

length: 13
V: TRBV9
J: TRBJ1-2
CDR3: CASRDDRGRGYTF

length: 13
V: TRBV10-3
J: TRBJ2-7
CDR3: CAITGTGLDEQYF

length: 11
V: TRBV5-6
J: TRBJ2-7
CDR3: CASSLASEQYF

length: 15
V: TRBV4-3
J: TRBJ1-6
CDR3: CASSQRDRGDSPLHF

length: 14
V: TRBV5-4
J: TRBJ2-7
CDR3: CASSLEQGAYEQYF

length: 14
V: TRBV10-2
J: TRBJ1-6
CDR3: CASTLEQGYSPLHF

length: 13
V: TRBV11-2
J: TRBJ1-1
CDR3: CASGLGRGTEAFF

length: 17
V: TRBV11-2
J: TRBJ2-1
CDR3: CASRRGQGRYSYNEQFF

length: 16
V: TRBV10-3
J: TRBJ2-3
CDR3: CAISNGTGLTVDTQYF

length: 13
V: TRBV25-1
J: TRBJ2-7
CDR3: CASSEFGGHEQYF

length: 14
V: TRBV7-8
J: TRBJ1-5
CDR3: CASRLGASNQPQHF

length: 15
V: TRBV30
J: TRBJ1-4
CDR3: CAWSGTGTGGEKLFF

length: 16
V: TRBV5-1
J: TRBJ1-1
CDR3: CASSLLGQGMNTEAFF

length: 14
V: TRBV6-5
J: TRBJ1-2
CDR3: CASSRDRGGYGYTF

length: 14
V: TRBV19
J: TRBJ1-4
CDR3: CASSSWTGNEKLFF

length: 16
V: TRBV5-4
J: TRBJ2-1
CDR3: CASSPPGRGGDNEQFF

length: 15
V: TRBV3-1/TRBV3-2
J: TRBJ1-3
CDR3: CASSPRTGGSNTIYF

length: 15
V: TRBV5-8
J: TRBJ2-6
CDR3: CASALASSGANVLTF

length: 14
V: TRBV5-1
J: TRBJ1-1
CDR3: CASSDTGGSSEAFF

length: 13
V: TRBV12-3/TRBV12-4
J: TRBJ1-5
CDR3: CASRQGINQPQHF

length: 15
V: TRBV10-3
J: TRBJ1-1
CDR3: CAINPTGQGTTEAFF

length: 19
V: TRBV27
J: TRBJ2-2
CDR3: CASSFLINPGQGNTGELFF

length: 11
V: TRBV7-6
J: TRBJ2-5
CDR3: CASSLLETQYF

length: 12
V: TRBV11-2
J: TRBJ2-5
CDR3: CASSLPLETQYF

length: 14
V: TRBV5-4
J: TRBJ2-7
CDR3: CASGSTGDSYEQYF

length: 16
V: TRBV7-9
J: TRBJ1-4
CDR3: CASRLGVSATNEKLFF

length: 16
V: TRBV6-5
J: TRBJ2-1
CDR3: CASSYSRRGGYNEQFF

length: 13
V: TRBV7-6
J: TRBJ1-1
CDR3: CASTPGMDTEAFF

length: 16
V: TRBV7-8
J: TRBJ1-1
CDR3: CASSPGQGVMNTEAFF

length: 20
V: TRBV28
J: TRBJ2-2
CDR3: CASSSLYANLRDRNTGELFF

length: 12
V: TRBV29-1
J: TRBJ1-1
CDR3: CSVLGGNTEAFF

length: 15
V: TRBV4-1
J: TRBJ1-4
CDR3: CASSQDDQGGEKLFF

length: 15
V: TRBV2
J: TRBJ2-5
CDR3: CASSEALSGALQKYF

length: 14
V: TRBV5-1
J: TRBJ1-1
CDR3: CASSPGTGRTEAFF

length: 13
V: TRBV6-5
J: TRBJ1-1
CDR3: CASNDQGNTEAFF

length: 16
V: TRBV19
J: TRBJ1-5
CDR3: CASSVQGQLSNQPQHF

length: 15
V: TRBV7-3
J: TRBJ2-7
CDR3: CASSLGQASSYEQYF

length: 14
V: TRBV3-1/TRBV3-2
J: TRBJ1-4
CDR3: CASSQAGTNEKLFF

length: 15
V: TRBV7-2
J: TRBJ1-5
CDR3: CASSSGQHSNQPQHF